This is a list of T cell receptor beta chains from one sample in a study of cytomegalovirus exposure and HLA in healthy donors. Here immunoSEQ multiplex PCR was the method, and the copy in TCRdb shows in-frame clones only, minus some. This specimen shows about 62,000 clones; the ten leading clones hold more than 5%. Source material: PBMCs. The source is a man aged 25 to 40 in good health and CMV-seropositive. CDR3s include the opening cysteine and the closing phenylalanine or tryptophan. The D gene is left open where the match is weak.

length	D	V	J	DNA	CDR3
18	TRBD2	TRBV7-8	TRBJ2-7	TGTGCCAGCAGCTCCCACCCGAATAGCGGGAGGGCCACCTACGAGCAGTACTTC	CASSSHPNSGRATYEQYF
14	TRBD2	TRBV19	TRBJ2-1	TGTGCCAGTAGTATAGCGGGAGGGCCCGATGAGCAGTTCTTC	CASSIAGGPDEQFF
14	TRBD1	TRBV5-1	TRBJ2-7	TGCGCCAGCAGCTTGGGACAGGGTGCCTACGAGCAGTACTTC	CASSLGQGAYEQYF
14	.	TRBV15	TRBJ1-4	TGTGCCACCAGCAATGCCCGGGAGAATGAAAAACTGTTTTTT	CATSNARENEKLFF
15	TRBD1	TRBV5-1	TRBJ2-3	TGCGCCAGCAGCCCGGACAGGGGGATCGAGGATACGCAGTATTTT	CASSPDRGIEDTQYF
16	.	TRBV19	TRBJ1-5	TGTGCCAGTAGTATAGATGGGCCGAGTAGCAATCAGCCCCAGCATTTT	CASSIDGPSSNQPQHF
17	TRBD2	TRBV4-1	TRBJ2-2	TGCGCCAGCAGGCAAAGCCCGGGGGGAAGAAGGGCCGGGGAGCTGTTTTTT	CASRQSPGGRRAGELFF
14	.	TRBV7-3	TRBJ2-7	TGTGCCAGCAGCCATAGCCCATTAGGCTACGAGCAGTACTTC	CASSHSPLGYEQYF
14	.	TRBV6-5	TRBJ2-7	TGTGCCAGCAGTTACCCCGGGGGTGCCTACGAGCAGTACTTC	CASSYPGGAYEQYF
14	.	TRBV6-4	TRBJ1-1	TGTGCCAGCAGTCCCGGGAAAGGGAATACTGAAGATTTCTTT	CASSPGKGNTEDFF
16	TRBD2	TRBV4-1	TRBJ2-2	TGCGCCAGCAGCCAAGATACGGGACTAAACACCGGGGAGCTGTTTTTT	CASSQDTGLNTGELFF
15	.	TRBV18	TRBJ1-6	TGTGCCAGCTCACGTGACAGCTCCTATAATTCACCCCTCCACTTT	CASSRDSSYNSPLHF
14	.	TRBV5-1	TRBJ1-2	TGCGCCAGCAGCCTGGGGGGAGACCCTATTGGCTACACCTTC	CASSLGGDPIGYTF
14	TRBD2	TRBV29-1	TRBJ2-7	TGCAGCGCAGCAGCGGGAGCCCTTCCTGGCGAGCAGTACTTC	CSAAAGALPGEQYF
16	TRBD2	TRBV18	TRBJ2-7	TGTGCCAGCTCACCTCCGGGACTAGCGGGAGATGGCGAGCAGTACTTC	CASSPPGLAGDGEQYF
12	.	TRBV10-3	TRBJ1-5	TGTGCCATCAGTCAACAAAATCAGCCCCAGCATTTT	CAISQQNQPQHF
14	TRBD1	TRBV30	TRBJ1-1	TGTGCCTGGAACAGGGGGGTGGCGGACACTGAAGCTTTCTTT	CAWNRGVADTEAFF
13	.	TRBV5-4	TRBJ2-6	TGTGCCAGCAGCTCCAGGGGGGCCAACGTCCTGACTTTC	CASSSRGANVLTF
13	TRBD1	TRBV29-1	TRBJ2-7	TGCAGCGTAATGCGGACAGGGGGCCGGGAGCAGTACTTC	CSVMRTGGREQYF
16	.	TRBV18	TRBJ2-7	TGTGCCAGCTCACCACCTTCAGGACAGAAATACTACGAGCAGTACTTC	CASSPPSGQKYYEQYF
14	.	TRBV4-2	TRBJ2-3	TGTGCCAGCAGCCAGAGCGGACCCACAGATACGCAGTATTTT	CASSQSGPTDTQYF
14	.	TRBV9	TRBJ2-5	TGTGCCAGCAGCGTAGCTGCAGTTGAAGAGACCCAGTACTTC	CASSVAAVEETQYF
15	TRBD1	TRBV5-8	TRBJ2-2	TGTGCCAGCAGTTCCGGGACAGGGGGCTCCGGGGAGCTGTTTTTT	CASSSGTGGSGELFF
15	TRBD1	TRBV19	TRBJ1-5	TGTGCCAGTAGCCTAAACAGGGGATCCAATCAGCCCCAGCATTTT	CASSLNRGSNQPQHF
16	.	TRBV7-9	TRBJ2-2	TGTGCCAGCAGCTTATATGGGGCCGCGAACACCGGGGAGCTGTTTTTT	CASSLYGAANTGELFF
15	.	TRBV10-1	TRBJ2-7	TGCGCCAGCAGTGACTGGCAGGGGTTCGGCTACGAGCAGTACTTC	CASSDWQGFGYEQYF
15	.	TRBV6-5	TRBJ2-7	TGTGCCAGCAGTTACTCAGGCCGGGGAGAGAACGAGCAGTACTTC	CASSYSGRGENEQYF
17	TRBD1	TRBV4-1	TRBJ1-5	TGCGCCAGCAGCGCCCGGGACAGAGGGAATAGCAATCAGCCCCAGCATTTT	CASSARDRGNSNQPQHF
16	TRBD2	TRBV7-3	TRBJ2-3	TGTGCCAGCAGCTTAATGAGCGGGGGGGGCCCAGATACGCAGTATTTT	CASSLMSGGGPDTQYF
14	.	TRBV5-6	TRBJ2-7	TGTGCCAGCAGCTTGGAGGGGGGGGCCTACGAGCAGTACTTC	CASSLEGGAYEQYF
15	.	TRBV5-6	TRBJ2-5	TGTGCCAGCAGCTCACAGGGTCAGGTACGGGAGACCCAGTACTTC	CASSSQGQVRETQYF
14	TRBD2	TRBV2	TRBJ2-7	TGTGCCAGCAGGCTACTGGGGACTAGCGACGAGCAGTACTTC	CASRLLGTSDEQYF
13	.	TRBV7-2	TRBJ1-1	TGTGCCAGCAGCCTGCAGGAGGGCACTGAAGCTTTCTTT	CASSLQEGTEAFF